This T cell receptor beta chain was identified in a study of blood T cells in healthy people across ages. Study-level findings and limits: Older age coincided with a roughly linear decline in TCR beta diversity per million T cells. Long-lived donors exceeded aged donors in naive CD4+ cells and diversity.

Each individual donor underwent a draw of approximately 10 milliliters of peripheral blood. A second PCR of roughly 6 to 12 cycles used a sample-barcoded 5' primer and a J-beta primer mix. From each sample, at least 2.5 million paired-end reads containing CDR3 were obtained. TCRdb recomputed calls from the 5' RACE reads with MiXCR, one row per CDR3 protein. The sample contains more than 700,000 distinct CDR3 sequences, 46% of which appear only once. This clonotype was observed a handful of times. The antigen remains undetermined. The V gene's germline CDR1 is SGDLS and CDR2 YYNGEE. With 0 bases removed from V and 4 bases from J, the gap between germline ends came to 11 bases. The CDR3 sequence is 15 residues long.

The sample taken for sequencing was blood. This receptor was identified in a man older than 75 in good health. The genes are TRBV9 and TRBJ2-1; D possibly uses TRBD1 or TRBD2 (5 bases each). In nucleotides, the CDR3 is TGTGCCAGCAGCGTAGGGGGGACGTTGTACAATGAGCAGTTCTTC. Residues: CASSVGGTLYNEQFF. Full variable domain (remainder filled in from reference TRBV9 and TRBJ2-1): DSGVTQTPKHLITATGQRVTLRCSPRSGDLSVYWYQQSLDQGLQFLIQYYNGEERAKGNILERFSAQQFPDLHSELNLSSLELGDSALYFCASSVGGTLYNEQFFGPGTRLTVL.